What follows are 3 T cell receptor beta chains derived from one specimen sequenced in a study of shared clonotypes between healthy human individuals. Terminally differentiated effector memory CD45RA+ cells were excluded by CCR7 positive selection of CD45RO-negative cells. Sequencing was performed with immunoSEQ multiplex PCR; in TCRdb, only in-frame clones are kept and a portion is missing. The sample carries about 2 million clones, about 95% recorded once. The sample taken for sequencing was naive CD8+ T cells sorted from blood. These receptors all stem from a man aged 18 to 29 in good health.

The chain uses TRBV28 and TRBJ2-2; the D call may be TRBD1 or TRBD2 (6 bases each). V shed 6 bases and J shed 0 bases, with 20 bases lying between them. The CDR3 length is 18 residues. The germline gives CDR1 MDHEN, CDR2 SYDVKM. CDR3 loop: CASSDAPGGGPNTGELFF. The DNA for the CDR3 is TGTGCCAGCAGCGACGCTCCTGGAGGGGGGCCGAACACCGGGGAGCTGTTTTTT. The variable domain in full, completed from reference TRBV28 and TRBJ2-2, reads DVKVTQSSRYLVKRTGEKVFLECVQDMDHENMFWYRQDPGLGLRLIYFSYDVKMKEKGDIPEGYSVSREKKERFSLILESASTNQTSMYLCASSDAPGGGPNTGELFFGEGSRLTVL.

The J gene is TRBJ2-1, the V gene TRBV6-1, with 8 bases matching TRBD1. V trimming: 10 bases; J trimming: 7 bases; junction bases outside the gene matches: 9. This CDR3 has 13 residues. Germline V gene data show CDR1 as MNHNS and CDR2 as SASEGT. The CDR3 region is CATDRGYVNEQFF. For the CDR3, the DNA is TGTGCCACCGACAGGGGCTACGTGAATGAGCAGTTCTTC.

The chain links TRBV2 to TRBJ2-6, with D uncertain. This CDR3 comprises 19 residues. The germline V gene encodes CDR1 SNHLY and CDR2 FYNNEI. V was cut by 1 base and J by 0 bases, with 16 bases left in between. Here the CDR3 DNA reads TGTGCCAGCAGTGAAGAAGGCAGCATGGAACGCTCTGGGGCCAACGTCCTGACTTTC. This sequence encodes CASSEEGSMERSGANVLTF.